A few counts support the clone carrying this T cell receptor beta chain. Its antigen remains unknown. This CDR3 comprises 12 residues. Germline CDR1 SGHTA, CDR2 FQGNSA. Trimming pared 5 bases from V and 2 bases from J, leaving 6 bases between. This specimen belongs to a study of T-cell memory formation after mild COVID-19. Findings of the study overall: Clones contracting day 15 to 85 were balanced CD4/CD8; later expanders leaned CD4+. CD4+ contracting clones were found mainly in CM and EM, and CD8+ ones in EMRA.

TCRdb recomputed calls from the 5' RACE reads with MiXCR, one row per CDR3 protein. The table lists around 210,000 distinct CDR3 sequences, 9.5% to 10% of them singletons. This chain links TRBV7-2 with TRBJ2-5; D unclear. The sequence derives from a man younger than 30 who had mild COVID-19 (a few samples of this study predate the infection). Cell type and time point are not known. What was sequenced was PBMCs or a T cell subset sorted from them (not recorded which). The chain's CDR3 is CASSRTQETQYF. DNA of the CDR3: TGTGCCAGCAGCCGAACGCAAGAGACCCAGTACTTC.